The clone carrying this TCR beta chain was recorded once. In Seattle, patients joined the study during active infection and were tracked longitudinally. Measured with immunoSEQ multiplex PCR; TCRdb has only the in-frame clones, and not every one. The sample shows more than 300,000 clones, 90% of them seen only once. This CDR3 region has 14 residues. Trimming removed 0 bases from V and 1 base from J, with 7 bases in between. Germline V lookup: CDR1 SGHDT, CDR2 YYEEEE. The data belong to a study of blood T cell repertoires in COVID-19. At the level of the study: Italy, Spain and the United States were the sources of the convalescent and acute COVID-19 samples. PBMCs, B-cell-depleted T cells, or T cells provided the cDNA or gDNA that made up the material.

This receptor was taken from a woman aged 40 to 55 with COVID-19, enrolled during active disease. V and J are TRBV5-6 and TRBJ1-1; D gene uncertain. The specimen sequenced was peripheral blood. CDR3 bases: TGTGCCAGCAGCTTGGTCCCCCAGAACACTGAAGCTTTCTTT. Its protein is CASSLVPQNTEAFF.